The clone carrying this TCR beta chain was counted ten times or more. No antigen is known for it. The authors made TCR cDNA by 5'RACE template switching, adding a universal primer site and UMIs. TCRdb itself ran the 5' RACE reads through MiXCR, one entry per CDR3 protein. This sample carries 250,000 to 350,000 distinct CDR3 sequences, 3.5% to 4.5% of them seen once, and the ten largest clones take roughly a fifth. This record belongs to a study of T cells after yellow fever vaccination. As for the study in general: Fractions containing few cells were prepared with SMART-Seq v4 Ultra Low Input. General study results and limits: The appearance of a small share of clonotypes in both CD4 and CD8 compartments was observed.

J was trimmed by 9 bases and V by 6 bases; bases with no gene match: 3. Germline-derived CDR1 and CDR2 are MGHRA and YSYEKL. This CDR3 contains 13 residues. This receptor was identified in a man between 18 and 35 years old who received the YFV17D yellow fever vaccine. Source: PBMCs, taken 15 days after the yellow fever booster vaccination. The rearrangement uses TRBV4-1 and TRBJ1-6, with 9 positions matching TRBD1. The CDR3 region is CASRRQGGSPLHF. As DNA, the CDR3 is TGCGCCAGCAGGAGACAGGGGGGTTCACCCCTCCACTTT.